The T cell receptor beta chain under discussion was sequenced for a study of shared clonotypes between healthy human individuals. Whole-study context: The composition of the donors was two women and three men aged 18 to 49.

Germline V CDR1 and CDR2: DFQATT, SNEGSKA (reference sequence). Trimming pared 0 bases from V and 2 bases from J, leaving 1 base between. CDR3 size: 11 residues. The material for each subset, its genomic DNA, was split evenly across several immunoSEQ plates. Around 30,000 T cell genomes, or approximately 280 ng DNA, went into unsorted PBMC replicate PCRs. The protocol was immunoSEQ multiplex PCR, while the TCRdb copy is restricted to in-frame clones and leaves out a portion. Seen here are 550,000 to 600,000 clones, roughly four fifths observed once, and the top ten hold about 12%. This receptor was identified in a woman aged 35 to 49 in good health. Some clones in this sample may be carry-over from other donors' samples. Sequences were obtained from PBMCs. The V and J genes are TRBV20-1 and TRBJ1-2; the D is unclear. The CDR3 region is CSARENYGYTF. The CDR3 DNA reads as TGCAGTGCTAGAGAAAACTATGGCTACACCTTC.